This T cell receptor beta chain was recovered during a study of T cell responses to AZD1222 COVID-19 vaccine. General observations from the study: A reported finding is that nearly half of spike-specific TCRs target unmutated variant regions. Donor demographics were predominantly white British with a female majority; clonal diversity may be underestimated.

V shed 6 bases and J 8 bases; nucleotides not matched to a gene: 12. Germline CDR1 reads MDHEN; CDR2 reads SYDVKM. The CDR3 consists of 14 residues. Clones were sequenced by immunoSEQ multiplex PCR, and TCRdb holds only the in-frame ones, with some missing. The sample holds roughly 53,000 clones; around 83% are singletons and the top ten take around 20%. For this clone: Antigen: not known.

This clonotype was obtained from an adult in good health. The chain combines TRBV28 with TRBJ1-2; 7 nucleotides align to TRBD1. This specimen was peripheral blood, taken on day 0 of MenACWY control vaccination. The chain's CDR3 is CASRPPDRLGGYTF. The CDR3 coding sequence is TGTGCCAGCAGGCCGCCGGACAGGCTTGGCGGCTACACCTTC.